This TCR beta chain was sequenced for a study of cytomegalovirus exposure and HLA in healthy donors. With 60 Vbeta and 13 Jbeta primers, the PCR was carried out. TCRdb keeps only in-frame clones here, not all; method: immunoSEQ multiplex PCR. The sample lists hundreds of thousands of clones; around 80% were seen once. Germline loops: CDR1 MNHNY, CDR2 SVGAGI (reference sequence). This CDR3 spans 15 amino acids. V was clipped by 5 bases and J by 7 bases; unmatched bases: 6. The sequencing input was PBMCs. This TCR came from a boy younger than 10 in good health and CMV-seronegative. The chain employs TRBV6-6 and TRBJ2-2; 11 bases match TRBD2. The CDR3 spells CASSDLAGGRGELFF. The CDR3 coding sequence is TGTGCCAGCAGTGATTTAGCGGGGGGGCGCGGGGAGCTGTTTTTT.